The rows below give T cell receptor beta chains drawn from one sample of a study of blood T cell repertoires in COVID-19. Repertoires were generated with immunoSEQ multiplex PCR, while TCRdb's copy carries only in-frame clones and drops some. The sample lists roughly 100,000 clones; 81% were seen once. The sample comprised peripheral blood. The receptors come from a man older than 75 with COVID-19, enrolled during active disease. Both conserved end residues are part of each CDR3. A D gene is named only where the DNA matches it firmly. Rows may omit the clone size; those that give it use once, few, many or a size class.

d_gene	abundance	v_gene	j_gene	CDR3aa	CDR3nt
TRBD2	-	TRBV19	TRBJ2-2	CASSSSGRARIGELFF	TGTGCCAGTAGCTCTAGCGGGAGGGCCCGAATCGGGGAGCTGTTTTTT
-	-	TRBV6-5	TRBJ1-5	CASSNTYSNQPQHF	TGTGCCAGCAGTAACACGTATAGCAATCAGCCCCAGCATTTT
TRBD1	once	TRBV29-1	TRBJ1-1	CSVYRTGWNTEAFF	TGCAGCGTTTACCGGACAGGGTGGAACACTGAAGCTTTCTTT
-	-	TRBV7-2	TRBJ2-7	CASSLGNYEYEQYF	TGTGCCAGCAGCTTAGGCAACTACGAGTACGAGCAGTACTTC
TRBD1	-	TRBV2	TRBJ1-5	CASREGQYSNQPQHF	TGTGCCAGCAGGGAGGGACAGTATAGCAATCAGCCCCAGCATTTT
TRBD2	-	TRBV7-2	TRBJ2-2	CASSGRGGNTGELFF	TGTGCCAGCAGCGGACGGGGGGGTAACACCGGGGAGCTGTTTTTT
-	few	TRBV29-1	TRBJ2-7	CSVEQDYEQYF	TGCAGCGTTGAGCAGGACTACGAGCAGTACTTC
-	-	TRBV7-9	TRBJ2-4	CASSLAVGRMDF	TGTGCCAGCAGCTTAGCGGTGGGGAGGATGGACTTC
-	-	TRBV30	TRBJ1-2	CAWSLRGDYGYTF	TGTGCCTGGAGTCTCAGGGGAGACTATGGCTACACCTTC
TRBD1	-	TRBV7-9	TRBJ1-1	CASTMTGVNTEAFF	TGTGCCAGCACCATGACAGGGGTTAACACTGAAGCTTTCTTT
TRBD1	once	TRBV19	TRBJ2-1	CASSMLRQGYNEQFF	TGTGCCAGTAGTATGTTGCGACAGGGGTACAATGAGCAGTTCTTC
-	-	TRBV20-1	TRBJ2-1	CSASDRNSYNEQFF	TGCAGTGCTAGTGACAGGAACTCCTACAATGAGCAGTTCTTC
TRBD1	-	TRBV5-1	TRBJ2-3	CASSNPGTGLDTQYF	TGCGCCAGCAGCAACCCCGGGACAGGCTTAGATACGCAGTATTTT
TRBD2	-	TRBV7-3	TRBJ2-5	CASSPAGGVETQYF	TGTGCCAGCAGCCCAGCGGGGGGCGTTGAGACCCAGTACTTC
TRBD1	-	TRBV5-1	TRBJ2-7	CASSFQGALPYEQYF	TGCGCCAGCAGCTTCCAGGGGGCGCTTCCCTACGAGCAGTACTTC
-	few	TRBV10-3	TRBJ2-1	CAISHPITDPGSYNEQFF	TGTGCCATCAGTCACCCGATAACTGACCCGGGTTCCTACAATGAGCAGTTCTTC
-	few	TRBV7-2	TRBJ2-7	CASSLGRGLMYEQYF	TGTGCCAGCAGCTTGGGAAGGGGCCTTATGTACGAGCAGTACTTC
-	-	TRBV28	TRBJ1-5	CASSLEQGVNQPQHF	TGTGCCAGCAGTTTGGAACAGGGAGTGAATCAGCCCCAGCATTTT
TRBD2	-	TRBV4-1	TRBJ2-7	CASSQGGTSSGEQYF	TGCGCCAGCAGCCAAGGTGGGACTAGTAGTGGGGAGCAGTACTTC
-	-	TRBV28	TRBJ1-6	CASSLLGEESPLHF	TGTGCCAGCAGTTTATTAGGGGAGGAATCACCCCTCCACTTT
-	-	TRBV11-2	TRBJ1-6	CASSLGRDSPLHF	TGTGCCAGCAGCTTAGGCAGGGATTCACCCCTCCACTTT
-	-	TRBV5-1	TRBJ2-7	CASSQPGLPEQYF	TGCGCCAGCAGCCAACCGGGACTCCCTGAGCAGTACTTC
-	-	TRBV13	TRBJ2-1	CASSLQGLVPNEQFF	TGTGCCAGCAGCCTACAGGGTTTGGTGCCCAATGAGCAGTTCTTC
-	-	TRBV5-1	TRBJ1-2	CASSLDGGLGGYTF	TGCGCCAGCAGCTTGGATGGAGGGTTGGGTGGCTACACCTTC
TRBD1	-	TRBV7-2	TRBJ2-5	CASSFTGGETQYF	TGTGCCAGCAGCTTTACAGGGGGAGAGACCCAGTACTTC
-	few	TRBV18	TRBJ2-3	CASSPPGGPVTQYF	TGTGCCAGCTCACCACCGGGGGGGCCCGTTACGCAGTATTTT
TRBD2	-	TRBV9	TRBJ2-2	CASSVSGGTGELFF	TGTGCCAGCAGCGTTAGCGGGGGCACCGGGGAGCTGTTTTTT
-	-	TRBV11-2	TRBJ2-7	CASSLESGFSSYEQYF	TGTGCCAGCAGCTTAGAGTCAGGGTTCAGCTCCTACGAGCAGTACTTC
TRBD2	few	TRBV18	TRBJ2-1	CASSPLGGTPTNEQFF	TGTGCCAGCTCACCACTGGGAGGGACCCCAACGAATGAGCAGTTCTTC
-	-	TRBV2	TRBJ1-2	CASSESGAYGYTF	TGTGCCAGCAGTGAATCAGGGGCCTATGGCTACACCTTC